A single sample gave rise to the 5 T cell receptor beta chains below, sequenced in a study of human T cells and chemical hapten exposure (dated by TCRdb to 2020 to 2023). This sample's time point label indicates: pre-sensitization, week 0. The label giving this sample's treatment or condition can be read as: therapeutic diphenylcyclopropenone sensitization with weekly scalp DPC. Library prep was done by RACE. Sequencing was carried out with a NextSeq 500. In-frame beta chains were kept once TCRdb had trimmed the public reads at Q25 with fastp and called clones with MiXCR. Rows with one shared CDR3 protein collapse into an entry with the most common genes and DNA. The sample table contains some 250,000 distinct CDR3 sequences; only one count was recorded for around 7% of them. The ten largest make up 1.2% of the sample. Source: whole blood, taken in connection with sensitization to the hapten diphenylcyclopropenone (DPC). The receptors originated from a man younger than 30 with alopecia areata. Some clones in this sample may be carry-over from other donors' samples.

This clonotype was counted a few times. The rearrangement uses TRBV7-6 and TRBJ2-2; 8 bases are a match to TRBD1. CDR1 is SGHVS and CDR2 is FNYEAQ in the germline V gene. The junction had 9 bases not matched to a gene; V was cut back by 3 bases and J by 6 bases. The CDR3 runs 16 residues. The CDR3 loop reads CASSLLRTGTPGELFF. The CDR3 DNA is TGTGCCAGCAGCTTGTTGCGGACAGGGACCCCCGGGGAGCTGTTTTTT.

The table lists this clonotype with a few counts. This sequence joins TRBV18 and TRBJ2-7; D remains ambiguous. The CDR3 covers 12 residues. The germline V gene has CDR1 KGHSH and CDR2 LQKENI. Deletions cut 3 bases from V and 4 bases from J, with 7 bases between. The CDR3 DNA follows: TGTGCCAGCTCACCGGACCAATACGAGCAGTACGTC. Amino acid sequence: CASSPDQYEQYV.

This sequence joins TRBV20-1 and TRBJ1-1; D unresolved. The CDR3 spans 14 residues. Trimming left V 3 bases short and J 1 base short, with 12 bases between. CDR1 and CDR2 from the germline V gene are DFQATT and SNEGSKA (reference sequence). CDR3 sequence (DNA): TGCAGTGCTAGGGGAGACGGAGGGAACACTGAAGCTTTCTTT. It is translated as CSARGDGGNTEAFF.

This clonotype was seen at least ten times. V usage is TRBV5-1 and J usage is TRBJ1-1; TRBD1 matches at 7 bases. The CDR3 is 16 amino acids. Losses at the gene ends were 4 bases for V and 0 bases for J; bases not matched to a gene: 9. The germline V gene encodes CDR1 SGHRS and CDR2 YFSETQ. CDR3 protein: CASSGLTGTMNTEAFF. CDR3 bases: TGCGCCAGCAGCGGATTGACAGGGACTATGAACACTGAAGCTTTCTTT.

The V and J genes are TRBV6-6 and TRBJ2-5; 10 bases agree with TRBD2. J was trimmed by 4 bases and V by 2 bases; bases with no gene match: 7. CDR1 and CDR2 from the germline V gene are MNHNY and SVGAGI (reference sequence). The CDR3 consists of 16 residues. CDR3 amino acids: CASSYNSGGRGETQYF. The CDR3 coding sequence is TGTGCCAGCAGTTACAATAGCGGGGGGCGGGGAGAGACCCAGTACTTC.